These 25 T cell receptor beta chains were all obtained from the same sample, sequenced in a study of shared clonotypes between healthy human individuals. The data were produced by immunoSEQ multiplex PCR, yet TCRdb's version contains in-frame clones alone and is incomplete. Among around 320,000 clones listed, around 87% were seen once. Sequencing was carried out using memory CD8+ T cells sorted from blood. The sample's subset: CD45RO+ cells pooled with CCR7-negative TemRA cells. The receptors were gathered from a man between 18 and 35 years old in good health.

The rearrangement uses TRBV7-8 and TRBJ2-1; 10 nucleotides match TRBD2. This CDR3 region has 15 residues. Unmatched junction bases numbered 11, after V lost 5 bases and J lost 10 bases. Germline lookup yields CDR1 SGHVS and CDR2 FQNEAQ. Here the CDR3 DNA reads TGTGCCAGCAGCCCCCTAGCGGGAGCCCCTTTGGAGCAGTTCTTC. The encoded protein is CASSPLAGAPLEQFF.

This chain uses TRBV10-3 with TRBJ2-5; TRBD1 aligns across 8 bases. Trimming removed 3 bases from V and 4 bases from J; junction bases left unmatched: 16. Germline V gene sequence: CDR1 ENHRY, CDR2 SYGVKD. CDR3 length: 18 residues. CDR3 region: CAISDDQTGARKGETQYF. The DNA for the CDR3 is TGTGCCATCAGTGATGATCAGACAGGGGCGAGAAAGGGAGAGACCCAGTACTTC.

The chain links TRBV6-1 to TRBJ1-4; no clear D. Germline CDR1 is MNHNS and CDR2 is SASEGT. The V end lost 5 bases, the J end lost 7 bases, and 8 bases lay between the germline ends. The CDR3 extends over 12 amino acids. In DNA form, the CDR3 reads TGTGCCAGCAGTAATGGTGGTGAAAAACTGTTTTTT. Translating it yields CASSNGGEKLFF.

CDR3 amino acids: CASSLWTGGNQPQHF. The DNA of the CDR3 is TGTGCCAGCAGTTTATGGACAGGAGGCAATCAGCCCCAGCATTTT. The V call is TRBV28, the J call TRBJ1-5; D is possibly TRBD1 (6 bases). Trimming took off 0 bases at V and 2 bases at J, with 8 bases between the two ends. Germline V gene sequence: CDR1 MDHEN, CDR2 SYDVKM. The CDR3 runs 15 residues.

The chain couples TRBV30 to TRBJ2-1; TRBD2 matches 11 bases. Germline loops: CDR1 GTSNPN, CDR2 SVGIG (reference sequence). Germline trimming cut 2 bases from V and 0 bases from J; bases unmatched to any gene: 6. The CDR3 covers 17 residues. CDR3 loop: CAWSPEGLAGSYNEQFF. Here the CDR3 DNA reads TGTGCCTGGAGTCCTGAAGGACTAGCGGGCTCCTACAATGAGCAGTTCTTC.

V is TRBV29-1 and J is TRBJ1-1, with 8 bases that match TRBD1. The CDR3 has 12 amino acids. Germline values: CDR1 SQVTM, CDR2 ANQGSEA. V trimming: 7 bases; J trimming: 4 bases; junction bases outside the gene matches: 5. CDR3 sequence reads: CSGDRGSTEAFF. DNA for the CDR3: TGCAGCGGTGACAGGGGATCCACTGAAGCTTTCTTT. Together with reference TRBV29-1 and TRBJ1-1, the CDR3 gives the full variable domain: SAVISQKPSRDICQRGTSLTIQCQVDSQVTMMFWYRQQPGQSLTLIATANQGSEATYESGFVIDKFPISRPNLTFSTLTVSNMSPEDSSIYLCSGDRGSTEAFFGQGTRLTVV.

The rearrangement uses TRBV29-1 and TRBJ2-4; 12 bases agree with TRBD2. J lost 0 bases, V lost 4 bases, and 10 bases had no gene match. CDR1 and CDR2 from the germline V gene are SQVTM and ANQGSEA. The CDR3 is made up of 18 amino acids. CDR3 sequence (DNA): TGCAGCGTTGTTGCTCGACTAGCGGGGGCGTTAGCCAAAAACATTCAGTACTTC. Translation: CSVVARLAGALAKNIQYF.

The chain is built from TRBV4-3 and TRBJ2-1; the match to TRBD1 covers 7 bases. Losses at the gene ends were 4 bases for V and 2 bases for J; bases not matched to a gene: 5. The V gene's germline CDR1 is LGHNA and CDR2 YSLEER. The CDR3 is 15 amino acids. For the CDR3, the DNA is TGCGCCAGCAGCCCTCAGGACAGGACCTACAATGAGCAGTTCTTC. The encoded protein is CASSPQDRTYNEQFF.

The rearrangement uses TRBV9 and TRBJ2-3; D remains ambiguous. CDR1 is SGDLS and CDR2 is YYNGEE in the germline V gene. The CDR3 spans 16 residues. The ends were cut back, 4 bases at V and 0 bases at J, with 15 bases in the middle. In nucleotides, the CDR3 is TGTGCCAGCAGCTACCTCGCGGCCACTAGCACAGATACGCAGTATTTT. This encodes CASSYLAATSTDTQYF.

The chain links TRBV11-3 to TRBJ2-7, with D maybe TRBD1 (5 bases). The CDR3 runs to 14 residues. Germline CDR1 and CDR2: SGHNT and YENEEA. Between the trimmed V and J ends, which lost 6 bases and 5 bases, there was a span of 17 bases. The CDR3 region is CASSFWGRVHEQYF. The CDR3 region has the DNA TGTGCCAGCAGTTTCTGGGGCAGGGTCCACGAGCAGTACTTC.

The chain recombines TRBV30 with TRBJ1-1; 8 nucleotides agree with TRBD1. Looked up from germline, CDR1 is GTSNPN and CDR2 is SVGIG (reference sequence). The CDR3 extends over 12 amino acids. The V and J ends lost 5 bases and 4 bases, in that order; junction bases with no gene match: 3. This CDR3 reads CAWGQGITEAFF. CDR3 sequence (DNA): TGTGCCTGGGGACAGGGTATCACTGAAGCTTTCTTT.

V usage is TRBV7-8 and J usage is TRBJ1-1; D gene uncertain. Germline V gene sequence: CDR1 SGHVS, CDR2 FQNEAQ. This CDR3 has 13 residues. Between the trimmed V and J ends, which lost 7 bases and 0 bases, there was a span of 9 bases. The CDR3 loop is CASTGLMNTEAFF. In DNA, the CDR3 is TGTGCCAGCACCGGACTCATGAACACTGAAGCTTTCTTT. The entire variable domain, with the rest obtained from reference TRBV7-8 and TRBJ1-1, is as follows: GAGVSQSPRYKVAKRGQDVALRCDPISGHVSLFWYQQALGQGPEFLTYFQNEAQLDKSGLPSDRFFAERPEGSVSTLKIQRTQQEDSAVYLCASTGLMNTEAFFGQGTRLTVV.

Details on this clone: A junction boundary mismatches the germline segment, possibly from a read error. The chain combines TRBV7-7 with TRBJ2-7; 8 bases line up with TRBD2. CDR3 length equals 14 residues. Germline CDR1 SSHAT, CDR2 FNYEAQ (reference sequence). The CDR3 region is CASSLGAGVGEQYF. For the CDR3, the DNA is TGTGCTAGCAGCTTAGGAGCGGGAGTTGGTGAGCAGTACTTC.

The chain employs TRBV15 and TRBJ1-4, with no clear D. Germline loops: CDR1 LNHNV, CDR2 YYDKDF (reference sequence). The CDR3 extends over 12 amino acids. V was clipped by 1 base and J by 8 bases, with 5 bases between them. In DNA, the CDR3 is TGTGCCACCAGCAGAGTTGGCGAAAAACTGTTTTTT. Translation gives CATSRVGEKLFF.

The chain joins TRBV28 to TRBJ1-5, with 7 bases that match TRBD1. The germline V gene has CDR1 MDHEN and CDR2 SYDVKM. The CDR3 covers 15 residues. The trim removed 5 bases at V and 6 bases at J, leaving 10 bases unmatched. DNA for the CDR3: TGTGCCAGCAGTCCCCTAACAGGGGCGAGTCAGCCCCAGCATTTT. It translates to CASSPLTGASQPQHF. The full variable domain, in which reference TRBV28 and TRBJ1-5 provide the parts outside the CDR3, is DVKVTQSSRYLVKRTGEKVFLECVQDMDHENMFWYRQDPGLGLRLIYFSYDVKMKEKGDIPEGYSVSREKKERFSLILESASTNQTSMYLCASSPLTGASQPQHFGDGTRLSIL.

The rearrangement joins TRBV5-4 to TRBJ2-2, with a possible D match to TRBD2 (5 bases). Germline loops: CDR1 SGHNT, CDR2 YYREEE (reference sequence). Trimming took off 3 bases at V and 5 bases at J, with 23 bases between the two ends. The CDR3 is made up of 18 amino acids. The DNA for the CDR3 is TGTGCCAGCAGCTCCGGGTGGGGAGCCGGTCACCGAACCGGGGAGCTGTTTTTT. Translating it yields CASSSGWGAGHRTGELFF.

V gene TRBV9 combines with J gene TRBJ2-2, with D uncertain. Germline V gene sequence: CDR1 SGDLS, CDR2 YYNGEE. The V end was cut by 0 bases, the J end by 3 bases, with 6 bases between. The length of the CDR3 is 14 residues. DNA of the CDR3: TGTGCCAGCAGCGTAGAGAAGTACACCGGGGAGCTGTTTTTT. Protein: CASSVEKYTGELFF.

The chain combines TRBV6-5 with TRBJ2-1; 12 nucleotides agree with TRBD2. Germline V gene sequence: CDR1 MNHEY, CDR2 SVGAGI. The V and J ends lost 2 bases and 8 bases, in that order; junction bases with no gene match: 4. The CDR3 totals 15 residues. The CDR3 DNA is TGTGCCAGCAGTTACCCTAGCGGGGGGGCCGATGAGCAGTTCTTC. It is translated as CASSYPSGGADEQFF.

The chain recombines TRBV11-2 with TRBJ2-6; D remains unclear. V was clipped by 4 bases and J by 5 bases, with 21 bases between them. The CDR3 totals 18 residues. CDR1 is SGHAT and CDR2 is FQNNGV in the germline V gene. CDR3 nucleotides: TGTGCCAGCAGCTGTGGCCGAACAACACAAAGTCGGGCCAACGTCCTGACTTTC. It encodes CASSCGRTTQSRANVLTF.

The rearrangement joins TRBV9 to TRBJ2-7, with 8 bases matching TRBD2. CDR1 is SGDLS, CDR2 YYNGEE, per germline. The CDR3 contains 12 residues. J gave up 9 bases and V 3 bases, and 5 bases lay outside the gene matches. CDR3 sequence (DNA): TGTGCCAGCAGCGGGGAGACTAGCGCGCAGTACTTC. This encodes CASSGETSAQYF.

This clone was observed once. The chain carries TRBV4-1 and TRBJ2-1; 15 bases fit TRBD2. CDR1 and CDR2 from the germline V gene are MGHRA and YSYEKL. Trimming at V came to 5 bases and at J to 4 bases, leaving 6 bases not matched to a gene. This CDR3 has 17 amino acids. CDR3 nucleotide sequence: TGCGCCAGCAGCGTCCGGACTAGCGGGGGGGCATACAATGAGCAGTTCTTC. This sequence encodes CASSVRTSGGAYNEQFF.

The chain joins TRBV7-9 to TRBJ1-2; TRBD1 is a possible D gene (6 bases). CDR3 length: 14 residues. Germline CDR1 reads SEHNR; CDR2 reads FQNEAQ (reference sequence). Trimming cost V 1 base and J 4 bases, with 10 bases left between them. CDR3 sequence reads: CASSLDDRTYGYTF. Written as DNA, the CDR3 is TGTGCCAGCAGCTTAGACGACAGGACCTATGGCTACACCTTC.

The V and J genes are TRBV4-1 and TRBJ2-7; 13 positions match TRBD2. The CDR3 contains 16 residues. CDR1 MGHRA and CDR2 YSYEKL come from the germline V gene. With V trimmed by 4 bases and J by 6 bases, 9 bases remained unmatched. The CDR3 loop is CASSLATSGRGSEQYF. The CDR3 DNA reads as TGCGCCAGCAGCCTGGCTACTAGCGGGAGGGGTTCCGAGCAGTACTTC.

Comments on this clone: Different DNA sequences within this sample yield the same CDR3. This sequence joins TRBV19 and TRBJ2-7, with a weak D call TRBD2 (7 bases). In germline, CDR1 is LNHDA, CDR2 SQIVND (reference sequence). Trimming stripped 1 base from V and 0 bases from J, with 10 bases between. The CDR3 is made up of 15 amino acids. This CDR3 reads CASSIAGGNSYEQYF. The CDR3 DNA reads TGTGCCAGTAGTATAGCGGGGGGCAACTCCTACGAGCAGTACTTC.

V usage is TRBV6-1 and J usage is TRBJ1-1; D is unresolved. V lost 4 bases and J 7 bases, leaving 13 bases between the germline ends. The CDR3 spans 13 residues. From germline, CDR1 is MNHNS and CDR2 SASEGT. CDR3 sequence reads: CASSARLGYEAFF. Written as DNA, the CDR3 is TGTGCCAGCAGTGCTCGTCTGGGGTATGAAGCTTTCTTT.